One and the same sample provided the 23 T cell receptor beta chains below, sequenced in a study of blood T cell repertoires in COVID-19. The table came from immunoSEQ multiplex PCR; TCRdb's copy has only in-frame clones and leaves some out. The repertoire holds about 300,000 clones, roughly 90% seen once, with around 6.6% in the top ten. Material: peripheral blood. These receptors originate from a man aged 18 to 30 who had recovered from COVID-19.

The V gene is TRBV6-5, the J gene TRBJ1-2; TRBD1 is a possible D gene (6 bases). The germline gives CDR1 MNHEY, CDR2 SVGAGI. This CDR3 spans 14 amino acids. Trimming stripped 6 bases from V and 4 bases from J, with 15 bases between. The CDR3 region has the DNA TGTGCCAGCAGCACAACCGGGACAATCTATGGCTACACCTTC. This sequence encodes CASSTTGTIYGYTF.

This rearrangement joins TRBV14 to TRBJ1-3; D is undetermined. Trimming removed 1 base from V and 0 bases from J, with 7 bases in between. There are 15 residues in the CDR3. Germline CDR1 SGHDN, CDR2 FVKESK. The CDR3 DNA sequence: TGTGCCAGCAGCCAAGTAGCCGGCTCTGGAAACACCATATATTTT. Translated, it gives CASSQVAGSGNTIYF.

The chain uses TRBV4-3 and TRBJ1-5, with D maybe TRBD1 (5 bases). This CDR3 has 18 residues. CDR1 is LGHNA and CDR2 is YSLEER in the germline V gene. Trimming took 0 bases from V and 5 from J, leaving 20 bases between them. The CDR3 DNA sequence: TGCGCCAGCAGCCAAGATGTCGGGCAGGGCGGATTCTATCAGCCCCAGCATTTT. Protein: CASSQDVGQGGFYQPQHF.

J is TRBJ1-1 and V is TRBV20-1; 8 bases are a match to TRBD1. Germline V gives CDR1 DFQATT, CDR2 SNEGSKA (reference sequence). The CDR3 sequence is 11 residues long. The CDR3 DNA reads as TGCACCGGACAGGGGAACACTGAAGCTTTCTTT. It encodes CTGQGNTEAFF.

V usage is TRBV25-1 and J usage is TRBJ1-4; D possibly corresponds to TRBD1 (6 bases). This CDR3 spans 17 amino acids. Trimming removed 2 bases at V and 8 bases at J, with 21 bases between. CDR1 MGHDK and CDR2 SYGVNS come from the germline V gene. The CDR3 sequence is CASSEIRDTNMGEKLFF. The CDR3, as DNA: TGTGCCAGCAGTGAAATAAGGGACACAAATATGGGGGAAAAACTGTTTTTT.

As regards this clone: At one end the junction does not follow the germline gene, possibly because of a read error. This chain uses TRBV10-3 with TRBJ2-7, with a possible D match to TRBD2 (5 bases). The CDR3 sequence is 14 residues long. Germline loops: CDR1 ENHRY, CDR2 SYGVKD. CDR3 in amino acids: CAISVGLAGYEQHF. As DNA, the CDR3 is TGTGCCATCAGTGTAGGGCTAGCTGGCTACGAGCAGCACTTC.

J is TRBJ2-7 and V is TRBV30; weak D call: TRBD1 (5 bases). Trimming shortened V by 0 bases and J by 0 bases, and 9 bases separated the two germline ends. The CDR3 extends over 14 amino acids. Germline CDR1 GTSNPN, CDR2 SVGIG (reference sequence). CDR3 protein: CAWSVYRPSYEQYF. Written as DNA, the CDR3 is TGTGCCTGGAGTGTTTACAGGCCCTCCTACGAGCAGTACTTC. Full variable domain (outside the CDR3, taken from reference TRBV30 and TRBJ2-7): SQTIHQWPATLVQPVGSPLSLECTVEGTSNPNLYWYRQAAGRGLQLLFYSVGIGQISSEVPQNLSASRPQDRQFILSSKKLLLSDSGFYLCAWSVYRPSYEQYFGPGTRLTVT.

This sequence joins TRBV5-4 and TRBJ1-2; 9 nucleotides line up with TRBD1. In germline, CDR1 is SGHNT, CDR2 YYREEE (reference sequence). The CDR3 totals 16 residues. V shed 4 bases and J 5 bases; nucleotides not matched to a gene: 12. This chain's CDR3 is CASSQSTGGKGYGYTF. The CDR3 DNA is TGTGCCAGCAGCCAATCGACAGGGGGAAAGGGTTATGGCTACACCTTC.

The gene calls are TRBV27 and TRBJ1-2, with 12 bases matching TRBD1. Germline V gene lookup returns CDR1 MNHEY and CDR2 SMNVEV (reference sequence). V shed 1 base and J 7 bases; nucleotides not matched to a gene: 16. The CDR3 is 19 residues long. The DNA of the CDR3 is TGTGCCAGCAGTTTATTTGTGGGGGGCCCGGGACAGGGGGCGCGTGGCTACACCTTC. It translates to CASSLFVGGPGQGARGYTF.

V usage is TRBV2 and J usage is TRBJ2-1, with 9 positions matching TRBD1. J gave up 4 bases and V 5 bases, and 6 bases lay outside the gene matches. Germline V gene data show CDR1 as SNHLY and CDR2 as FYNNEI. This CDR3 contains 15 residues. The CDR3 nucleotides read TGTGCCAGCAGTCATCCCGGACAGGGGTACAATGAGCAGTTCTTC. Its translation is CASSHPGQGYNEQFF. The whole variable domain, remainder taken from reference TRBV2 and TRBJ2-1, is EPEVTQTPSHQVTQMGQEVILRCVPISNHLYFYWYRQILGQKVEFLVSFYNNEISEKSEIFDDQFSVERPDGSNFTLKIRSTKLEDSAMYFCASSHPGQGYNEQFFGPGTRLTVL.

This clone has just one count. V and J are TRBV6-6 and TRBJ1-2; 9 bases match TRBD1. Losses at the gene ends were 6 bases for V and 5 bases for J; bases not matched to a gene: 7. The CDR3 is made up of 14 amino acids. CDR1 and CDR2 from the germline V gene are MNHNY and SVGAGI (reference sequence). The CDR3 here is CASSLLTGGYGYTF. The CDR3 DNA follows: TGTGCCAGCAGCCTACTGACAGGGGGGTATGGCTACACCTTC.

The chain is built from TRBV6-1 and TRBJ1-3, with 8 positions matching TRBD1. The V gene's germline CDR1 is MNHNS and CDR2 SASEGT. The CDR3 runs 15 residues. V was pared by 2 bases and J by 3 bases, with 3 bases of the junction left unmatched. CDR3 protein: CASSEQGADGNTIYF. CDR3 nucleotide sequence: TGTGCCAGCAGTGAACAGGGGGCAGATGGAAACACCATATATTTT.

The chain is built from TRBV6-6 and TRBJ1-1, with D maybe TRBD1 (6 bases). V lost 6 bases, J lost 5 bases, and 10 bases lay in between. This CDR3 is 12 amino acids long. Germline V gene data show CDR1 as MNHNY and CDR2 as SVGAGI (reference sequence). The CDR3 loop reads CASSQTGTEAFF. The CDR3 DNA reads TGTGCCAGCAGCCAGACAGGAACTGAAGCTTTCTTT.

This clone was picked up one time. The gene calls are TRBV11-2 and TRBJ2-4; tentatively, D is TRBD2 (5 bases). Per germline, CDR1 SGHAT and CDR2 FQNNGV. The CDR3 has 12 residues. The V and J ends lost 8 bases and 4 bases respectively, with 9 bases between them. Here the CDR3 reads CASHGGKNIQYF. As DNA, the CDR3 is TGTGCCAGCCACGGAGGAAAAAACATTCAGTACTTC.

This chain joins TRBV3-1 (or the pseudogene TRBV3-2) and TRBJ2-7; TRBD1 matches 7 bases. Trimming at V came to 0 bases and at J to 0 bases, leaving 5 bases not matched to a gene. CDR1 is LGHDT, CDR2 YNNKEL, per germline (reference sequence). CDR3 length: 16 residues. DNA for the CDR3: TGTGCCAGCAGCCAAGATCCCAGGGGGAGCTCCTACGAGCAGTACTTC. Translated: CASSQDPRGSSYEQYF.

The chain employs TRBV29-1 and TRBJ1-2, with unresolved D. V was pared by 4 bases and J by 5 bases, with 11 bases between. Germline-derived CDR1 and CDR2 are SQVTM and ANQGSEA. CDR3 size: 12 residues. This chain's CDR3 is CSVGGQEYGYTF. Here the CDR3 DNA reads TGCAGCGTTGGAGGGCAGGAGTATGGCTACACCTTC.

This clone has only one observation. The chain links TRBV3-1 (or the pseudogene TRBV3-2) to TRBJ2-3; TRBD2 agrees at 11 bases. Germline V gene sequence: CDR1 LGHDT, CDR2 YNNKEL (reference sequence). V shed 0 bases, J shed 1 base, and the junction held 3 bases outside the gene matches. There are 17 residues in the CDR3. The CDR3: CASSQEGSGRGTDTQYF. The CDR3 nucleotides are TGTGCCAGCAGCCAAGAAGGTAGCGGGAGGGGCACAGATACGCAGTATTTT.

J is TRBJ2-5 and V is TRBV5-1, with a tentative D call TRBD1 (7 bases). The length of the CDR3 is 16 residues. V dropped 3 bases and J dropped 5 bases, with 20 bases sitting between them. In germline, CDR1 is SGHRS, CDR2 YFSETQ. The DNA of the CDR3 is TGCGCCAGCAGCTATCCCCGGGACAGAGGGGGGGAGACCCAGTACTTC. Its translation: CASSYPRDRGGETQYF.

The chain has TRBV5-1 and TRBJ2-1, with D unclear. The CDR3 is made up of 14 amino acids. V was pared by 0 bases and J by 7 bases, with 11 bases between. Germline V gene data show CDR1 as SGHRS and CDR2 as YFSETQ. The CDR3 sequence is CASSLGWSGNEQFF. For the CDR3, the DNA is TGCGCCAGCAGCTTGGGATGGTCGGGTAATGAGCAGTTCTTC.

The table lists this clone with a count of one. The chain carries TRBV6-1 and TRBJ2-4, with D hard to call. CDR3 size: 14 residues. Germline CDR1 MNHNS, CDR2 SASEGT. The V end was cut by 3 bases, the J end by 0 bases, with 6 bases between. The CDR3 loop reads CASSDPLAKNIQYF. The CDR3 region has the DNA TGTGCCAGCAGTGACCCATTAGCCAAAAACATTCAGTACTTC.

The V and J genes are TRBV4-2 and TRBJ2-7; 7 positions agree with TRBD2. V shed 0 bases, J shed 2 bases, and the junction held 7 bases outside the gene matches. CDR3 length: 16 amino acids. Germline V gives CDR1 LGHNA, CDR2 YNFKEQ. The CDR3 reads CASSQDRSSGTYEQYF. The CDR3 bases are TGTGCCAGCAGCCAAGATAGGTCTAGCGGAACCTACGAGCAGTACTTC.

The chain links TRBV6-5 to TRBJ2-2; 7 positions match TRBD1. Germline V gene lookup returns CDR1 MNHEY and CDR2 SVGAGI. There are 15 residues in the CDR3. V trimming: 6 bases; J trimming: 2 bases; junction bases outside the gene matches: 6. This chain's CDR3 is CASSRQGPNTGELFF. The CDR3 region has the DNA TGTGCCAGCAGCCGACAGGGCCCCAACACCGGGGAGCTGTTTTTT.

CDR3 protein: CATSGTAGHNEQFF. The DNA for the CDR3 is TGTGCCACCAGTGGGACGGCGGGGCACAATGAGCAGTTCTTC. This chain links TRBV24-1 with TRBJ2-1; a weak D match, TRBD2 (6 bases). Deletions cut 5 bases from V and 5 bases from J, with 12 bases between. The CDR3 is 14 amino acids. CDR1 is KGHDR, CDR2 SFDVKD, per germline.